One and the same sample provided the 8 T cell receptor beta chains below, sequenced in a study of early T cells in non-severe SARS-CoV-2 infection. Via MiXCR, TCRdb re-called the 5' RACE reads, giving one row per CDR3 protein. The table has roughly 50,000 distinct CDR3 sequences, roughly 5.5% seen once. The sample consisted of whole blood. These receptors originate from an adult who was a healthcare worker with PCR-confirmed SARS-CoV-2 infection or an uninfected control (not recorded which).

This clonotype was counted ten times or more. The chain combines TRBV7-9 with TRBJ1-2, with D maybe TRBD1 (5 bases). V gave up 0 bases and J gave up 4 bases, with 9 bases separating them. The germline gives CDR1 SEHNR, CDR2 FQNEAQ (reference sequence). This CDR3 region has 14 residues. The CDR3 reads CASSLAGDFYGYTF. The DNA for the CDR3 is TGTGCCAGCAGCTTAGCCGGGGACTTCTATGGCTACACCTTC. Looking up the rest from reference TRBV7-9 and TRBJ1-2 gives the full variable domain: DTGVSQNPRHKITKRGQNVTFRCDPISEHNRLYWYRQTLGQGPEFLTYFQNEAQLEKSRLLSDRFSAERPKGSFSTLEIQRTEQGDSAMYLCASSLAGDFYGYTFGSGTRLTVV.

In this sample, this clonotype turned up many times. V usage is TRBV5-1 and J usage is TRBJ1-5; D not certain. V was pared by 0 bases and J by 0 bases, with 10 bases between. Germline loops: CDR1 SGHRS, CDR2 YFSETQ. The CDR3 runs 16 residues. CDR3 sequence: CASSLVPSSSNQPQHF. The CDR3 coding sequence is TGCGCCAGCAGCTTGGTGCCGAGCTCTAGCAATCAGCCCCAGCATTTT. The full variable domain, its missing parts supplied by reference TRBV5-1 and TRBJ1-5, is KAGVTQTPRYLIKTRGQQVTLSCSPISGHRSVSWYQQTPGQGLQFLFEYFSETQRNKGNFPGRFSGRQFSNSRSEMNVSTLELGDSALYLCASSLVPSSSNQPQHFGDGTRLSIL.

The chain couples TRBV6-6 to TRBJ1-5, with D maybe TRBD1 (6 bases). Trimming took 4 bases from V and 5 from J, leaving 15 bases between them. CDR3 size: 15 residues. Per the germline V gene, CDR1 is MNHNY and CDR2 is SVGAGI (reference sequence). The CDR3 region has the DNA TGTGCCAGCAGTTCCAGGGGTAGACCCGATCAGCCCCAGCATTTT. Its protein is CASSSRGRPDQPQHF.

This CDR3 is CASSFGRGVSYNEQFF. The CDR3 DNA reads as TGCGCCAGCAGCTTCGGCAGGGGGGTGTCCTACAATGAGCAGTTCTTC. This chain uses TRBV5-1 with TRBJ2-1; D might be TRBD1 (7 bases). From germline, CDR1 is SGHRS and CDR2 YFSETQ. The V and J ends lost 2 bases and 1 base respectively, with 13 bases between them. The CDR3 covers 16 residues.

The sample holds many counts of this clonotype. The chain links TRBV7-3 to TRBJ2-2; unclear D gene. This CDR3 comprises 15 residues. Germline V gives CDR1 SGHTA, CDR2 FQGTGA. V was shortened by 3 bases and J by 6 bases, with 14 bases between the two germline ends. The CDR3 DNA reads as TGTGCCAGCAGCTTGGGCGGCTCTAATGCCGGGGAGCTGTTTTTT. Protein: CASSLGGSNAGELFF.

As DNA, the CDR3 is TGCGCCAGCAGTGAGAGGGGGGGGCCGAACACTGAAGCTTTCTTT. Encoded protein: CASSERGGPNTEAFF. This chain joins TRBV10-1 and TRBJ1-1; the D gene is possibly TRBD1 (6 bases). The V end lost 2 bases, the J end lost 1 base, and 11 bases lay between the germline ends. CDR3 size: 15 residues. Germline V CDR1 and CDR2: WNHNN, SYGVQD (reference sequence).

This clonotype came up many times. This chain connects TRBV7-2 to TRBJ1-2; possible D gene TRBD1, 6 bases. The germline gives CDR1 SGHTA, CDR2 FQGNSA. V was clipped by 4 bases and J by 5 bases, with 11 bases between them. This CDR3 is 13 amino acids long. CDR3 nucleotides: TGTGCCAGCAGCTCGGGACAACCATATGGCTACACCTTC. It specifies CASSSGQPYGYTF.

The sample holds many counts of this clonotype. This chain links TRBV5-1 with TRBJ2-6; either TRBD1 or TRBD2 may supply D (5 bases each). CDR3 length: 15 residues. V was pared by 4 bases and J by 0 bases, with 8 bases between. Germline loops: CDR1 SGHRS, CDR2 YFSETQ. CDR3: CASSPGSSGANVLTF. CDR3 DNA sequence: TGCGCCAGCAGCCCAGGGAGCTCTGGGGCCAACGTCCTGACTTTC.